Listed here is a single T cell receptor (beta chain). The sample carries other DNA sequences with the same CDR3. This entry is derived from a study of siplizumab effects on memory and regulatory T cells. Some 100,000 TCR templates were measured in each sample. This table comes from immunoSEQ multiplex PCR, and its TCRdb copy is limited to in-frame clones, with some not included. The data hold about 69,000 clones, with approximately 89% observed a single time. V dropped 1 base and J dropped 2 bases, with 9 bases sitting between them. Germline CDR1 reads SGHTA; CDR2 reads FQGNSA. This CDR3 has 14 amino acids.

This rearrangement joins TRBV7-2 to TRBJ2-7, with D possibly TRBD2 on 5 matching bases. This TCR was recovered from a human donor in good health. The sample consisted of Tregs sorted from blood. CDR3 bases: TGTGCCAGCAGCTTAGGAAGAGGGACCTACGAGCAGTACTTC. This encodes CASSLGRGTYEQYF.